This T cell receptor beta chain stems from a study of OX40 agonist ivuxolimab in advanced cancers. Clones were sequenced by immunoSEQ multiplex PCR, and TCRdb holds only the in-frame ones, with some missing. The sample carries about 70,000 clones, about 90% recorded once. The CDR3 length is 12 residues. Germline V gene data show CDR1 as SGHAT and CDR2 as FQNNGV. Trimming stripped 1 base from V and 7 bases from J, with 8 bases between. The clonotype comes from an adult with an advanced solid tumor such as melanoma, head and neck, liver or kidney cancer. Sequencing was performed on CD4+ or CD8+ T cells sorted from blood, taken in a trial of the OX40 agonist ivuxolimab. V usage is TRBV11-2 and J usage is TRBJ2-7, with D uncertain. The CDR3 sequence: CASSLVFPEQYF. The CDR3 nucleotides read TGTGCCAGCAGCTTAGTGTTTCCAGAGCAGTACTTC.